This T cell receptor (beta chain) stems from a study of T cell changes during pregnancy in multiple sclerosis. Trimming removed 5 bases at V and 6 bases at J, with 14 bases between. The germline gives CDR1 SGHTA, CDR2 FQGTGA. The CDR3 is made up of 14 amino acids. Data came from immunoSEQ multiplex PCR; TCRdb stores just in-frame clones and leaves some out. The sample lists approximately 97,000 clones, about nine tenths seen once, with more than 1.5% in the top ten. The input for sequencing was peripheral blood, taken after pregnancy. The chain couples TRBV7-3 to TRBJ2-1, with a tentative D call TRBD2 (6 bases). The TCR originated in a female donor in good health, enrolled as a control in a pregnancy study. The CDR3 spells CASSNRDSGNEQFF. CDR3 DNA sequence: TGTGCCAGCAGCAACCGGGACTCCGGCAATGAGCAGTTCTTC. Supplemented by reference TRBV7-3 and TRBJ2-1, the full variable domain reads GAGVSQTPSNKVTEKGKYVELRCDPISGHTALYWYRQSLGQGPEFLIYFQGTGAADDSGLPNDRFFAVRPEGSVSTLKIQRTERGDSAVYLCASSNRDSGNEQFFGPGTRLTVL.